The 8 T cell receptor beta chains presented below share a single source sample, sequenced in a study of cytomegalovirus exposure and HLA in healthy donors. The study ran its PCR with 60 Vbeta and 13 Jbeta primers. Sequencing was performed with immunoSEQ multiplex PCR; in TCRdb, only in-frame clones are kept and a portion is missing. The sample has about 120,000 clones, 75% to 80% seen once. The sequenced sample consisted of PBMCs. These receptors were obtained from a woman aged 35 to 49 in good health and CMV-seropositive.

The chain uses TRBV4-1 and TRBJ1-1, with 7 bases that match TRBD1. The J segment lost 1 base and the V segment lost 5 bases, leaving 7 bases of the junction unmatched. The germline gives CDR1 MGHRA, CDR2 YSYEKL. CDR3 length: 15 residues. CDR3 in DNA: TGCGCCAGCAGCAAACCGGACAGGTCGAACACTGAAGCTTTCTTT. The encoded protein is CASSKPDRSNTEAFF.

The DNA of the CDR3 is TGCGCCAGCAGCCAAGAAGCTAGGCCCTTGGATGGCTACACCTTC. This sequence encodes CASSQEARPLDGYTF. The chain carries TRBV4-1 and TRBJ1-2; D unclear. Germline assignment: CDR1 MGHRA and CDR2 YSYEKL. Trimming left V 0 bases short and J 6 bases short, with 14 bases between. This CDR3 is 15 amino acids long.

The CDR3 DNA reads TGTGCCAGCAGCTTTGCGGGGGGCACCTACGAGCAGTACTTC. It encodes CASSFAGGTYEQYF. V gene TRBV5-4 combines with J gene TRBJ2-7; 8 nucleotides line up with TRBD2. This CDR3 has 14 amino acids. Germline CDR1 reads SGHNT; CDR2 reads YYREEE (reference sequence). Trimming removed 2 bases from V and 2 bases from J; junction bases left unmatched: 3.

The gene calls are TRBV7-8 and TRBJ2-1, with a tentative D call TRBD1 (5 bases). CDR1 is SGHVS, CDR2 FQNEAQ, per germline. The V end was cut by 5 bases, the J end by 1 base, with 15 bases between. This CDR3 is built from 16 residues. The chain's CDR3 is CASSPGRQSSYNEQFF. The CDR3 nucleotides read TGTGCCAGCAGCCCCGGACGACAGTCTTCCTACAATGAGCAGTTCTTC.

This clone was picked up a small number of times. J is TRBJ1-3 and V is TRBV5-1, with D perhaps TRBD1 (6 bases). CDR1 and CDR2 from the germline V gene are SGHRS and YFSETQ. Trimming stripped 3 bases from V and 0 bases from J, with 7 bases between. The CDR3 consists of 14 residues. For the CDR3, the DNA is TGCGCCAGCAGCTGGACAGACTCTGGAAACACCATATATTTT. Translation: CASSWTDSGNTIYF. Looking up the rest from reference TRBV5-1 and TRBJ1-3 gives the full variable domain: KAGVTQTPRYLIKTRGQQVTLSCSPISGHRSVSWYQQTPGQGLQFLFEYFSETQRNKGNFPGRFSGRQFSNSRSEMNVSTLELGDSALYLCASSWTDSGNTIYFGEGSWLTVV.

This rearrangement joins TRBV5-6 to TRBJ1-1; maybe TRBD1 (5 bases). The CDR3 consists of 13 residues. Between the trimmed V and J ends, which lost 3 bases and 4 bases, there was a span of 10 bases. Germline-derived CDR1 and CDR2 are SGHDT and YYEEEE. DNA of the CDR3: TGTGCCAGCAGCTGGTGGGGGGGCACTGAAGCTTTCTTT. Its protein product is CASSWWGGTEAFF.

The chain joins TRBV25-1 to TRBJ2-2; D is undetermined. The CDR3 is made up of 15 amino acids. The V gene's germline CDR1 is MGHDK and CDR2 SYGVNS. V lost 0 bases and J 4 bases, leaving 9 bases between the germline ends. Here the CDR3 DNA reads TGTGCCAGCAGTGAATATCTCCGCAGCACCGGGGAGCTGTTTTTT. This encodes CASSEYLRSTGELFF.

This clone was detected a few times. The J gene is TRBJ2-7, the V gene TRBV10-1; 9 nucleotides agree with TRBD1. Germline loops: CDR1 WNHNN, CDR2 SYGVQD (reference sequence). This CDR3 is built from 16 residues. The junction had 13 bases not matched to a gene; V was cut back by 5 bases and J by 5 bases. This chain's CDR3 is CASSSHTGGAGDEQYF. CDR3 nucleotides: TGCGCCAGCAGTTCACATACAGGGGGCGCCGGGGACGAGCAGTACTTC.